Given below is one T cell receptor beta chain in context. Its antigen is currently unknown. In the same sample, other DNA sequences code for this CDR3. These data belong to a study of CD8+ T cells in alopecia areata. As for the study in general: Among treated patients, oral tofacitinib was administered at 5 to 10 mg twice daily.

CDR3 length: 11 residues. CDR1 and CDR2 from the germline V gene are SQVTM and ANQGSEA. V was cut by 7 bases and J by 6 bases, with 12 bases left in between. Sequencing templates came from extracted RNA that was reverse transcribed into cDNA. TCRdb's table, derived via immunoSEQ multiplex PCR, lists solely in-frame clones and lacks some. The sample holds fewer than 250,000 clones, roughly 70% seen once. Stated treatment: oral pan-JAK inhibitor, 5-10 mg twice daily. T lymphocytes (CD4+ and CD8+) were sorted from PBMCs. Study-level findings and limits: Many expanded lesional clones persisted during tofacitinib (in both scalp and blood). Relative to mice, TCR sharing across patients was less clear, a difference possibly HLA-related.

This specimen was CD4+ T cells sorted from blood, taken at approximately week 49, from a patient treated with tofacitinib. This chain links TRBV29-1 with TRBJ1-2; D uncertain. This sequence was found in a human donor with alopecia areata. The CDR3 sequence: CSGGPRDGYTF. DNA for the CDR3: TGCAGCGGCGGGCCTCGGGATGGCTACACCTTC.